The TCR beta chain under discussion was sequenced for a study of blood T cells in healthy people across ages. Primed by a sample-barcoded 5' primer and a J-beta primer mix, a second PCR proceeded for 7 to 11 cycles. TCRdb reprocessed the 5' RACE reads via MiXCR and lists one record per CDR3 protein. The sample contains approximately 1.5 million distinct CDR3 sequences, approximately 43% of which appear only once. To note about this clonotype: The antigen is undetermined.

Overall study findings and caveats: A greater number of naive CD4+ cells and higher diversity distinguished long-lived donors from aged donors.

The CDR3 loop spans 14 amino acids. With 6 bases removed from V and 7 bases from J, the gap between germline ends came to 18 bases. The V gene's germline CDR1 is MNHNS and CDR2 SASEGT. Specimen: blood. The sequence derives from a woman aged 18-29 years in good health. The J gene is TRBJ1-2, the V gene TRBV6-1, with D perhaps TRBD1 (5 bases). CDR3 sequence: CASSSIEGSGGYTF. The CDR3 nucleotides read TGTGCCAGCAGCTCCATCGAGGGGTCGGGTGGCTACACCTTC.